This entry lists 26 T cell receptor beta chains sequenced from one sample in a study of cytomegalovirus exposure and HLA in healthy donors. The PCR ran on 60 Vbeta and 13 Jbeta primers. Here immunoSEQ multiplex PCR was the method, and the copy in TCRdb shows in-frame clones only, minus some. The sample lists some 100,000 clones, 65% to 80% occurring once. Input material: PBMCs. The receptor source for this set is a young woman in good health and CMV-seropositive.

The chain joins TRBV7-9 to TRBJ2-7; 16 nucleotides match TRBD2. CDR1 SEHNR and CDR2 FQNEAQ come from the germline V gene (reference sequence). CDR3 length equals 18 residues. The J segment lost 7 bases and the V segment lost 5 bases, leaving 14 bases of the junction unmatched. The CDR3 sequence is CASSPSGTSGRGPREQYF. CDR3 sequence (DNA): TGTGCCAGCAGCCCCTCCGGGACTAGCGGGAGGGGTCCTAGGGAGCAGTACTTC.

The rearrangement joins TRBV5-6 to TRBJ1-4, with a possible D match to TRBD1 (6 bases). This CDR3 is built from 14 residues. Germline CDR1 and CDR2: SGHDT and YYEEEE. With 2 bases removed from V and 7 bases from J, the gap between germline ends came to 12 bases. DNA for the CDR3: TGTGCCAGCAGCTTTAGGGGGACCCTTGAAAAACTGTTTTTT. Its translation is CASSFRGTLEKLFF.

This chain connects TRBV15 to TRBJ2-2; TRBD2 is a possible D gene (5 bases). This CDR3 comprises 17 residues. V was cut by 2 bases and J by 4 bases, with 17 bases left in between. Germline V gene data show CDR1 as LNHNV and CDR2 as YYDKDF (reference sequence). The CDR3 nucleotides are TGTGCCACCAGCAGACCCTGGAGAGGGAGAGGCACCGGGGAGCTGTTTTTT. Its protein is CATSRPWRGRGTGELFF.

This clone was detected only a few times. An end of the junction differs from the germline gene, which may be a read error. CDR3 in amino acids: CASSQAHFSGTRYTF. CDR3 bases: TGCGCCAGCAGCCAAGCTCATTTCTCCGGGACACGGTACACCTTC. The chain couples TRBV5-8 to TRBJ1-2, with D maybe TRBD1 (6 bases). Germline loops: CDR1 SGHTS, CDR2 YDEGEE. The CDR3 runs to 15 residues.

This chain joins TRBV7-9 and TRBJ2-5, with D possibly TRBD1 on 5 matching bases. The CDR3 is 14 residues long. With 2 bases removed from V and 4 bases from J, the gap between germline ends came to 11 bases. Germline-derived CDR1 and CDR2 are SEHNR and FQNEAQ (reference sequence). As DNA, the CDR3 is TGTGCCAGCAGCTTACAGGGAATAGGAGAGACCCAGTACTTC. Protein sequence: CASSLQGIGETQYF.

This chain connects TRBV9 to TRBJ1-5; 9 nucleotides line up with TRBD1. Germline V gives CDR1 SGDLS, CDR2 YYNGEE. V was clipped by 4 bases and J by 6 bases; unmatched bases: 11. The CDR3 runs 16 residues. The CDR3 region is CASSPSGGQGFQPQHF. CDR3 sequence (DNA): TGTGCCAGCAGCCCCTCCGGGGGACAGGGTTTTCAGCCCCAGCATTTT.

The gene calls are TRBV4-3 and TRBJ2-2; D possibly corresponds to TRBD1 (5 bases). CDR1 and CDR2 (germline): LGHNA, YSLEER. This CDR3 has 16 amino acids. The V gene lost 4 bases and the J gene lost 4 bases, with 16 bases spanning the gap. For the CDR3, the DNA is TGCGCCAGCAGCCTCAACTCCGGTCAGGGCACCGGGGAGCTGTTTTTT. Encoded protein: CASSLNSGQGTGELFF.

This chain connects TRBV27 to TRBJ2-1; 7 bases line up with TRBD1. The CDR3 loop spans 14 amino acids. The J segment lost 3 bases and the V segment lost 6 bases, leaving 5 bases of the junction unmatched. Germline V lookup: CDR1 MNHEY, CDR2 SMNVEV (reference sequence). CDR3 amino acids: CASRTGQYYNEQFF. The CDR3 coding sequence is TGTGCCAGCAGAACGGGACAGTACTACAATGAGCAGTTCTTC.

V usage is TRBV13 and J usage is TRBJ2-7; maybe TRBD2 (5 bases). CDR3 length: 15 residues. Germline CDR1 PRHDT, CDR2 FYEKMQ (reference sequence). V was pared by 5 bases and J by 3 bases, with 17 bases between. In DNA, the CDR3 is TGTGCCAGCAGCGGCCGTCGTGCCGGACTCTACGAGCAGTACTTC. This encodes CASSGRRAGLYEQYF.

The sample holds a few counts of this clone. The chain couples TRBV7-2 to TRBJ2-6, with TRBD2 as a possible D gene (5 bases). Per germline, CDR1 SGHTA and CDR2 FQGNSA. The CDR3 is 15 amino acids. Trimming pared 5 bases from V and 0 bases from J, leaving 8 bases between. The CDR3 bases are TGTGCCAGCAGCCAAACTAGCTCTGGGGCCAACGTCCTGACTTTC. This sequence encodes CASSQTSSGANVLTF.

The CDR3 loop is CASSPAGGTDTQYF. In nucleotides, the CDR3 is TGCGCCAGCAGCCCAGCGGGGGGCACAGATACGCAGTATTTT. V is TRBV5-1 and J is TRBJ2-3; 8 nucleotides agree with TRBD2. Per germline, CDR1 SGHRS and CDR2 YFSETQ. The CDR3 is made up of 14 amino acids. V trimming: 4 bases; J trimming: 1 base; junction bases outside the gene matches: 2.

The rearrangement joins TRBV11-2 to TRBJ2-7; perhaps TRBD2 as D (6 bases). V lost 1 base and J lost 4, with 17 bases in between. This CDR3 is 16 amino acids long. Germline CDR1 and CDR2: SGHAT and FQNNGV. The CDR3 sequence is CASSLGGSVGTYEQYF. The DNA for the CDR3 is TGTGCCAGCAGCTTAGGTGGGTCAGTGGGGACTTACGAGCAGTACTTC.

The chain combines TRBV5-6 with TRBJ2-7, with D tentatively TRBD2 (6 bases). CDR3 length: 12 residues. CDR1 and CDR2 from the germline V gene are SGHDT and YYEEEE. Trimming cost V 3 bases and J 9 bases, with 13 bases left between them. The DNA of the CDR3 is TGTGCCAGCAGCTCTCGGACTACACTGCAGTACTTC. Residues: CASSSRTTLQYF. The full variable domain, with the rest looked up from reference TRBV5-6 and TRBJ2-7, is DAGVTQSPTHLIKTRGQQVTLRCSPKSGHDTVSWYQQALGQGPQFIFQYYEEEERQRGNFPDRFSGHQFPNYSSELNVNALLLGDSALYLCASSSRTTLQYFGPGTRLTVT.

The chain has TRBV5-1 and TRBJ1-1; D gene ambiguous. Germline V gene data show CDR1 as SGHRS and CDR2 as YFSETQ. V shed 3 bases and J shed 1 base, with 13 bases lying between them. The CDR3 is 15 amino acids. DNA of the CDR3: TGCGCCAGCAGCTCATCGGCCGGGGAGAACACTGAAGCTTTCTTT. The encoded protein is CASSSSAGENTEAFF.

The chain uses TRBV19 and TRBJ1-3; D is perhaps TRBD1 (6 bases). The germline V gene encodes CDR1 LNHDA and CDR2 SQIVND (reference sequence). CDR3 length equals 15 residues. The ends were cut back, 5 bases at V and 1 base at J, with 12 bases in the middle. This chain's CDR3 is CASSATGSSGNTIYF. The DNA for the CDR3 is TGTGCCAGTAGTGCGACAGGATCGTCTGGAAACACCATATATTTT.

V is TRBV19 and J is TRBJ1-1; tentative D call: TRBD1 (6 bases). The CDR3 sequence is 15 residues long. V was cut by 5 bases and J by 4 bases, with 17 bases left in between. Germline CDR1 is LNHDA and CDR2 is SQIVND (reference sequence). CDR3 DNA: TGTGCCAGTAGTCCATACGGGGGCGGGAGCACTGAAGCTTTCTTT. This encodes CASSPYGGGSTEAFF.

The chain has TRBV5-4 and TRBJ1-2; 8 bases are shared with TRBD1. There are 14 residues in the CDR3. V dropped 0 bases and J dropped 12; count of bases not matched to a gene: 10. CDR1 is SGHNT, CDR2 YYREEE, per germline (reference sequence). CDR3 sequence: CASSLEVRQGANTF. In nucleotides, the CDR3 is TGTGCCAGCAGCTTGGAAGTTCGTCAGGGGGCTAACACCTTC.

The chain employs TRBV27 and TRBJ2-5, with D possibly TRBD1 on 5 matching bases. V dropped 0 bases and J dropped 1 base, with 18 bases sitting between them. The CDR3 sequence is 18 residues long. CDR1 and CDR2 from the germline V gene are MNHEY and SMNVEV (reference sequence). In nucleotides, the CDR3 is TGTGCCAGCAGTTTATCGGCTGGCGGCCTAGGGGCCCAAGAGACCCAGTACTTC. This translates into CASSLSAGGLGAQETQYF.

CDR3 sequence reads: CASSRDLKGGGHYEQYF. The CDR3 DNA follows: TGCGCCAGCAGCCGCGATTTGAAGGGCGGGGGGCACTACGAGCAGTACTTC. The J gene is TRBJ2-7, the V gene TRBV4-3; 8 bases match TRBD2. V was pared by 4 bases and J by 3 bases, with 14 bases of the junction left unmatched. Germline assignment: CDR1 LGHNA and CDR2 YSLEER. This CDR3 contains 17 residues.

This clone was found once. The rearrangement links TRBV10-3 to TRBJ2-7; 7 nucleotides align to TRBD1. Per germline, CDR1 ENHRY and CDR2 SYGVKD. CDR3 length: 19 residues. With 0 bases clipped from V and 0 bases from J, the junction kept 14 bases outside the gene matches. The CDR3 DNA reads as TGTGCCATCAGTGAGTCGACTTCGCCAGGGGGAACCATCTCCTACGAGCAGTACTTC. It encodes CAISESTSPGGTISYEQYF.

V is TRBV7-2 and J is TRBJ1-5; 7 bases match TRBD1. The CDR3 covers 15 residues. Germline trimming cut 4 bases from V and 3 bases from J; bases unmatched to any gene: 6. Germline V gene lookup returns CDR1 SGHTA and CDR2 FQGNSA. The CDR3 bases are TGTGCCAGCAGCTCAGGGGGACAGTTCAATCAGCCCCAGCATTTT. Its translation: CASSSGGQFNQPQHF.

This chain connects TRBV2 to TRBJ2-1; 9 bases map to TRBD1. V was clipped by 6 bases and J by 7 bases; unmatched bases: 10. The CDR3 has 15 residues. Germline V gene lookup returns CDR1 SNHLY and CDR2 FYNNEI. The CDR3 loop is CASSATGTGINEQFF. CDR3 bases: TGTGCCAGCAGCGCAACCGGGACAGGGATAAATGAGCAGTTCTTC.

V gene TRBV5-4 combines with J gene TRBJ2-6, with 9 bases matching TRBD1. Trimming cost V 3 bases and J 2 bases; bases outside gene matches: 9. The CDR3 totals 18 residues. CDR1 is SGHNT and CDR2 is YYREEE in the germline V gene (reference sequence). The CDR3 DNA sequence: TGTGCCAGCAGCTCTCCGGGACAGGGTTTTACTGGGGCCAACGTCCTGACTTTC. The encoded protein is CASSSPGQGFTGANVLTF.

As concerns this clone: The sample holds other DNA sequences that translate to the same CDR3. This sequence joins TRBV18 and TRBJ1-5, with 8 bases fitting TRBD1. The junction had 3 bases not matched to a gene; V was cut back by 3 bases and J by 2 bases. Germline assignment: CDR1 KGHSH and CDR2 LQKENI. CDR3 size: 15 residues. The CDR3 sequence: CASSPDRGGNQPQHF. The DNA for the CDR3 is TGTGCCAGCTCACCTGACAGGGGTGGCAATCAGCCCCAGCATTTT. Looking up the rest from reference TRBV18 and TRBJ1-5 gives the full variable domain: NAGVMQNPRHLVRRRGQEARLRCSPMKGHSHVYWYRQLPEEGLKFMVYLQKENIIDESGMPKERFSAEFPKEGPSILRIQQVVRGDSAAYFCASSPDRGGNQPQHFGDGTRLSIL.

A few counts support this clone. This sequence joins TRBV5-1 and TRBJ2-5; 7 bases agree with TRBD1. V trimming: 0 bases; J trimming: 3 bases; junction bases outside the gene matches: 5. The germline V gene has CDR1 SGHRS and CDR2 YFSETQ. The CDR3 is made up of 15 amino acids. This CDR3 reads CASSLGGQFKETQYF. CDR3 bases: TGCGCCAGCAGCTTGGGGGGACAGTTCAAAGAGACCCAGTACTTC.

This sequence joins TRBV11-2 and TRBJ2-7, with D possibly matching TRBD2 (7 bases). Per germline, CDR1 SGHAT and CDR2 FQNNGV. V was pared by 4 bases and J by 6 bases, with 16 bases between. The CDR3 has 14 amino acids. The CDR3 here is CASSSGGLGGEQYF. DNA of the CDR3: TGTGCCAGCAGCTCCGGGGGGCTGGGGGGCGAGCAGTACTTC.